A single sample is the source of the 19 T cell receptor beta chains below, sequenced in a study of cytomegalovirus exposure and HLA in healthy donors. Amplification used 60 Vbeta primers and 13 Jbeta primers. TCRdb keeps only in-frame clones here, not all; method: immunoSEQ multiplex PCR. The sample carries about 210,000 clones, 60% to 80% recorded once. The sequencing input was PBMCs. Source of these receptors: a male donor in good health and CMV-seronegative.

Of note for this clone: Other DNA sequences within the sample encode an identical CDR3. The V call is TRBV30, the J call TRBJ1-2, with D possibly TRBD1 on 5 matching bases. The V end lost 3 bases, the J end lost 6 bases, and 14 bases lay between the germline ends. The germline CDR1 and CDR2 sequences are GTSNPN and SVGIG (reference sequence). The CDR3 contains 13 residues. CDR3 loop: CAWRTRVFNGYTF. CDR3 in DNA: TGTGCCTGGAGAACCAGGGTTTTTAATGGCTACACCTTC.

The V call is TRBV6-1, the J call TRBJ1-5; 8 positions match TRBD1. This CDR3 comprises 13 residues. CDR1 and CDR2 (germline): MNHNS, SASEGT. Trimming at V came to 8 bases and at J to 4 bases, leaving 4 bases not matched to a gene. The CDR3: CASRTGNNQPQHF. CDR3 sequence (DNA): TGTGCCAGCCGGACAGGGAATAATCAGCCCCAGCATTTT.

This rearrangement joins TRBV27 to TRBJ1-1; D is uncertain. The CDR3 sequence is 12 residues long. In germline, CDR1 is MNHEY, CDR2 SMNVEV (reference sequence). V was shortened by 7 bases and J by 3 bases, with 9 bases between the two germline ends. CDR3: CASIGRYTEAFF. The CDR3 bases are TGTGCCAGCATCGGCAGGTACACTGAAGCTTTCTTT.

CDR3 coding DNA: TGTGCCAGCAGGGGGGAGCGGGGGACGTACAATGAGCAGTTCTTC. It yields the protein CASRGERGTYNEQFF. The V and J genes are TRBV2 and TRBJ2-1; 8 nucleotides agree with TRBD2. Germline V gene data show CDR1 as SNHLY and CDR2 as FYNNEI. The V segment lost 6 bases and the J segment 4 bases; nucleotides outside the gene matches: 8. This CDR3 has 15 amino acids.

The rearrangement links TRBV15 to TRBJ2-1, with a possible D match to TRBD2 (6 bases). Germline lookup yields CDR1 LNHNV and CDR2 YYDKDF (reference sequence). Trimming pared 0 bases from V and 5 bases from J, leaving 20 bases between. The CDR3 loop spans 18 amino acids. DNA of the CDR3: TGTGCCACCAGCAGAGATGACGGCGGGACCGCCCCGAACAATGAGCAGTTCTTC. Its translation is CATSRDDGGTAPNNEQFF. Filled out from reference TRBV15 and TRBJ2-1, the complete variable domain reads DAMVIQNPRYQVTQFGKPVTLSCSQTLNHNVMYWYQQKSSQAPKLLFHYYDKDFNNEADTPDNFQSRRPNTSFCFLDIRSPGLGDTAMYLCATSRDDGGTAPNNEQFFGPGTRLTVL.

This sequence joins TRBV19 and TRBJ2-5; possibly TRBD2 for D (7 bases). V was cut by 7 bases and J by 2 bases, with 20 bases left in between. There are 16 residues in the CDR3. CDR1 and CDR2 (germline): LNHDA, SQIVND (reference sequence). The CDR3 DNA is TGTGCCAGTAATCCCTTAGGGGGGGGGCCTCAAGAGACCCAGTACTTC. Encoded protein: CASNPLGGGPQETQYF.

This clone has more than one count but fewer than ten. This chain uses TRBV11-3 with TRBJ2-7; D gene uncertain. CDR1 and CDR2 (germline): SGHNT, YENEEA. The CDR3 runs 14 residues. Trimming pared 1 base from V and 3 bases from J, leaving 10 bases between. CDR3 nucleotide sequence: TGTGCCAGCAGCTTAGGTGGCACCGACTACGAGCAGTACTTC. It specifies CASSLGGTDYEQYF.

The rearrangement links TRBV19 to TRBJ2-1, with TRBD2 identical over 7 bases. The germline gives CDR1 LNHDA, CDR2 SQIVND (reference sequence). Trimming removed 2 bases from V and 4 bases from J; junction bases left unmatched: 8. CDR3 size: 16 residues. CDR3 sequence: CASSIKSGMVYNEQFF. The CDR3 bases are TGTGCCAGTAGTATAAAAAGCGGGATGGTGTACAATGAGCAGTTCTTC. Using reference TRBV19 and TRBJ2-1 for the parts outside the CDR3, the full variable domain is DGGITQSPKYLFRKEGQNVTLSCEQNLNHDAMYWYRQDPGQGLRLIYYSQIVNDFQKGDIAEGYSVSREKKESFPLTVTSAQKNPTAFYLCASSIKSGMVYNEQFFGPGTRLTVL.

The CDR3 loop reads CASSLFSGQGNTEAFF. In nucleotides, the CDR3 is TGTGCCAGCAGTTTATTCTCGGGACAGGGCAACACTGAAGCTTTCTTT. The chain carries TRBV27 and TRBJ1-1; 9 nucleotides match TRBD1. Germline loops: CDR1 MNHEY, CDR2 SMNVEV (reference sequence). This CDR3 is built from 16 residues. Trimming cost V 1 base and J 2 bases; bases outside gene matches: 5.

The rearrangement links TRBV18 to TRBJ2-5; perhaps TRBD2 as D (5 bases). CDR1 is KGHSH and CDR2 is LQKENI in the germline V gene. Trimming removed 2 bases at V and 5 bases at J, with 9 bases between. This CDR3 is 13 amino acids long. The CDR3 is CASSPFQRETQYF. CDR3 nucleotide sequence: TGTGCCAGCTCACCATTTCAGCGGGAGACCCAGTACTTC.

A word on this clone: Compared with germline, one end of the junction differs, possibly owing to a read error. The genes are TRBV25-1 and TRBJ2-3; D is perhaps TRBD1 (6 bases). Germline-derived CDR1 and CDR2 are MGHDK and SYGVNS. CDR3 length equals 14 residues. The chain's CDR3 is CASSEYRGTGTQYF. The CDR3 nucleotides read TGTGCCAGCAGTGAATACAGGGGCACAGGTACGCAGTATTTT.

The rearrangement uses TRBV30 and TRBJ2-5, with TRBD1 identical over 8 bases. CDR1 GTSNPN and CDR2 SVGIG come from the germline V gene (reference sequence). Germline trimming cut 0 bases from V and 5 bases from J; bases unmatched to any gene: 8. The CDR3 is 15 residues long. For the CDR3, the DNA is TGTGCCTGGAGTGTAAGGACAGGGCCGTCGGAGACCCAGTACTTC. It yields the protein CAWSVRTGPSETQYF. Together with reference TRBV30 and TRBJ2-5, the CDR3 gives the full variable domain: SQTIHQWPATLVQPVGSPLSLECTVEGTSNPNLYWYRQAAGRGLQLLFYSVGIGQISSEVPQNLSASRPQDRQFILSSKKLLLSDSGFYLCAWSVRTGPSETQYFGPGTRLLVL.

The chain employs TRBV5-1 and TRBJ2-5; TRBD1 aligns across 9 bases. V was pared by 6 bases and J by 9 bases, with 12 bases of the junction left unmatched. This CDR3 has 14 residues. Germline assignment: CDR1 SGHRS and CDR2 YFSETQ. The CDR3 here is CASNPGTGFSAQYF. The CDR3 DNA sequence: TGCGCCAGCAATCCCGGGACAGGGTTTTCAGCCCAGTACTTC. Full variable domain (outside the CDR3, taken from reference TRBV5-1 and TRBJ2-5): KAGVTQTPRYLIKTRGQQVTLSCSPISGHRSVSWYQQTPGQGLQFLFEYFSETQRNKGNFPGRFSGRQFSNSRSEMNVSTLELGDSALYLCASNPGTGFSAQYFGPGTRLLVL.

V and J are TRBV27 and TRBJ2-3; TRBD2 agrees at 8 bases. This CDR3 is built from 16 residues. The germline CDR1 and CDR2 sequences are MNHEY and SMNVEV (reference sequence). J gave up 0 bases and V 4 bases, and 6 bases lay outside the gene matches. The CDR3 here is CASSSSAGESTDTQYF. DNA for the CDR3: TGTGCCAGCAGTTCTTCAGCGGGAGAGAGCACAGATACGCAGTATTTT.

This clone was observed a handful of times. CDR3 sequence reads: CAWSGHRSSGANVLTF. In nucleotides, the CDR3 is TGTGCCTGGAGTGGGCACCGAAGCTCTGGGGCCAACGTCCTGACTTTC. This rearrangement joins TRBV30 to TRBJ2-6, with D hard to call. This CDR3 is built from 16 residues. CDR1 and CDR2 from the germline V gene are GTSNPN and SVGIG (reference sequence). V dropped 1 base and J dropped 0 bases, with 10 bases sitting between them. The full variable domain, with the rest looked up from reference TRBV30 and TRBJ2-6, is SQTIHQWPATLVQPVGSPLSLECTVEGTSNPNLYWYRQAAGRGLQLLFYSVGIGQISSEVPQNLSASRPQDRQFILSSKKLLLSDSGFYLCAWSGHRSSGANVLTFGAGSRLTVL.

Notes on this clone: One end of the junction fails to match germline, which may point to a read error. The chain combines TRBV6-1 with TRBJ1-4, with 8 nucleotides matching TRBD1. The CDR3 covers 12 residues. Germline CDR1 reads MNHNS; CDR2 reads SASEGT. The CDR3 loop reads CASSEGDRLTVF. DNA of the CDR3: TGTGCCAGCAGTGAAGGGGACAGGCTGACGGTTTTT.

The V gene is TRBV4-1, the J gene TRBJ2-7, with 11 nucleotides matching TRBD1. The J segment lost 3 bases and the V segment lost 1 base, leaving 2 bases of the junction unmatched. The germline CDR1 and CDR2 sequences are MGHRA and YSYEKL. This CDR3 is built from 15 residues. CDR3 sequence: CASSQAGTGGYEQYF. Here the CDR3 DNA reads TGCGCCAGCAGCCAAGCGGGGACAGGGGGCTACGAGCAGTACTTC.

The J gene is TRBJ1-1, the V gene TRBV5-1; TRBD1 matches 9 bases. Germline CDR1 SGHRS, CDR2 YFSETQ. The CDR3 runs to 14 residues. After removal of 4 bases from V and 5 bases from J, the junction contained 6 bases not matched to a gene. As DNA, the CDR3 is TGCGCCAGCAGCCCGGACAGGGGAGGAACTGAAGCTTTCTTT. Translation gives CASSPDRGGTEAFF.

This clone was observed a handful of times. The rearrangement joins TRBV4-2 to TRBJ2-7; 8 nucleotides agree with TRBD1. V trimming: 0 bases; J trimming: 3 bases; junction bases outside the gene matches: 4. Germline CDR1 reads LGHNA; CDR2 reads YNFKEQ. The CDR3 totals 15 residues. The CDR3 bases are TGTGCCAGCAGCCAAGAACAGGGGGAAGACTACGAGCAGTACTTC. Protein: CASSQEQGEDYEQYF.